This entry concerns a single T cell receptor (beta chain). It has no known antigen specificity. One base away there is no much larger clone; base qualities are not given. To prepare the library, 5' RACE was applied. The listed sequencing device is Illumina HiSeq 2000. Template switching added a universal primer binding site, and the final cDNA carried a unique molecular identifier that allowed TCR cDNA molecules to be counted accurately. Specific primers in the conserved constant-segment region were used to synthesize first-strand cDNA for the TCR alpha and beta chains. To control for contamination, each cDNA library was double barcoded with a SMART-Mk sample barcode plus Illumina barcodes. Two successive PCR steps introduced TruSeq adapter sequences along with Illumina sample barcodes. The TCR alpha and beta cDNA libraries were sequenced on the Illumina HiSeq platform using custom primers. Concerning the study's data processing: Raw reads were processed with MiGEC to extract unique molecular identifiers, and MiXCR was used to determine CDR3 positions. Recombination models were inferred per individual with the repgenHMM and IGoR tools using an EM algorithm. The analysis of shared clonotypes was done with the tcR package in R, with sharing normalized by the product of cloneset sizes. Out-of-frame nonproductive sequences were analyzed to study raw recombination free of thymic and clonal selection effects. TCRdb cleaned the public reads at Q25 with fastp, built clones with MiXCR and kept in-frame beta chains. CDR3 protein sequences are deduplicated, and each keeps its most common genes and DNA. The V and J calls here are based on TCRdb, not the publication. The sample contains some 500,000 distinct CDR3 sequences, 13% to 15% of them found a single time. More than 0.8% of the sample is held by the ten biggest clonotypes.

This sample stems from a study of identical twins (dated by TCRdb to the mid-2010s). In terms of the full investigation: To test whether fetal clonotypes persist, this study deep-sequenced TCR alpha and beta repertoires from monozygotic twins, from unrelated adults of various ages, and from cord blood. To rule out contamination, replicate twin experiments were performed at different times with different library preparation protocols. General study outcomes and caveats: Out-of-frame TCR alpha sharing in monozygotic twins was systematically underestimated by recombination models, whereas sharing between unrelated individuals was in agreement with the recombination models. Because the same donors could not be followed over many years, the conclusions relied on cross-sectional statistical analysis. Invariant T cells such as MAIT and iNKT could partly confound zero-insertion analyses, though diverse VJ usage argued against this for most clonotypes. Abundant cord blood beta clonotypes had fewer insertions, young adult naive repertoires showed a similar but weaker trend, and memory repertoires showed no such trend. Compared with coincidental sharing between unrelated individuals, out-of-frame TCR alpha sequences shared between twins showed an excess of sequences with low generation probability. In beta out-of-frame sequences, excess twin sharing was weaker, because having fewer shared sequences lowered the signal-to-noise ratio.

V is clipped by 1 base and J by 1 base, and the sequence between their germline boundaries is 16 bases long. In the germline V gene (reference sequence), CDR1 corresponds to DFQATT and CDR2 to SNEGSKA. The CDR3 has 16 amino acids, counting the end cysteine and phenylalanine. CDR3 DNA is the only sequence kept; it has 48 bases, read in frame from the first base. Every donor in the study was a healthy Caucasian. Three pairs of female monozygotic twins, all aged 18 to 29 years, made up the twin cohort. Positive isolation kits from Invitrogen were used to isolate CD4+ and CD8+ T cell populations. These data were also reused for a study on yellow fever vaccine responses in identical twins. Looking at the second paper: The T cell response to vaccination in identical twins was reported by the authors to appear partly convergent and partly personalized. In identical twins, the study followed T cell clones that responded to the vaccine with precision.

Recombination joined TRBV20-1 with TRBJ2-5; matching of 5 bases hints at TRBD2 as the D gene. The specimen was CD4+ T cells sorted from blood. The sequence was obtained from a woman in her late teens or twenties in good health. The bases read TGCAGTGCTAGAGGGAGGCAGCCTAGTAGCCAAGAGACCCAGTACTTC. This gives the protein CSARGRQPSSQETQYF.